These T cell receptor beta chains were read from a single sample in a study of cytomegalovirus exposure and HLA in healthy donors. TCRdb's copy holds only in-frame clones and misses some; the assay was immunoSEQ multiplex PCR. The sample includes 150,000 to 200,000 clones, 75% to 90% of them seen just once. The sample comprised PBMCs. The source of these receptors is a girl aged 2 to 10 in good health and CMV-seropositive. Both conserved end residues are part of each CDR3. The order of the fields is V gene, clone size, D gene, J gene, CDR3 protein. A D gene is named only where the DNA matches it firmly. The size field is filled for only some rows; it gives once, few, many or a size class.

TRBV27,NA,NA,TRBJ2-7,CASGHSYEQYF
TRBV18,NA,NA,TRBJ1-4,CASSPFATNEKLFF
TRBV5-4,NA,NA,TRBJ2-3,CASKGVRAGADTQYF
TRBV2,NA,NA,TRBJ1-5,CASGPTASSNQPQHF
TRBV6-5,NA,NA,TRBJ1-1,CASSYSTEGSTEAFF
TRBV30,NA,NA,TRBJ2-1,CAWSVREYNEQFF
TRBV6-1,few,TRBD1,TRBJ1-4,CASSEGTGWGKLFF
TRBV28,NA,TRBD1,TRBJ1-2,CARTGGGNYGYTF
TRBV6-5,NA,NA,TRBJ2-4,CASSYSSGNIQYF
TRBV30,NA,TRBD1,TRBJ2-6,CAWRIRTGGIRGSGANVLTF
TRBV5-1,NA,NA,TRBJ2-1,CASRARDNEQFF
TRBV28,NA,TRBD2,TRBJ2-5,CASSRWLGSAGGETQYF
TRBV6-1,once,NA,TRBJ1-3,CASSEFTASGNTIYF
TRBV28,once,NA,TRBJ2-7,CASSLRQTYEQYF
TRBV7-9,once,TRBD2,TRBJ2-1,CASSLAGTSLSYNEQFF
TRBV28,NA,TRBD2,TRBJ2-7,CASSKAVRTRYYEQYF
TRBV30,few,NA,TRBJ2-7,CAWSGGTEFEQYF
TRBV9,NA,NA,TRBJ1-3,CASSFGSGNTIYF
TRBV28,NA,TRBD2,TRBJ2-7,CASSLAGGFYEQYF
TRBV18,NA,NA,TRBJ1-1,CASSPTQTYTEAFF
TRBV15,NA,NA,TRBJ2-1,CATSRDRTQAAAQFF
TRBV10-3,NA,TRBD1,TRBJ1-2,CAISASDRPLGGYTF
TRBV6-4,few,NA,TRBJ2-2,CASRKEPGLPSGELFF
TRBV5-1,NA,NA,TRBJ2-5,CASSLEDGVGETQYF
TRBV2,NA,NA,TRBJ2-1,CASSDLAGSHNEQFF
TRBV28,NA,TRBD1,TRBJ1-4,CASSLDRGWINEKLFF
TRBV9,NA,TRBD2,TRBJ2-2,CASSGSSGVTGELFF
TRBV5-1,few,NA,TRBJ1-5,CASSLGGEDNQPQHF
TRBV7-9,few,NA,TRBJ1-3,CASLGPRLNSGNTIYF
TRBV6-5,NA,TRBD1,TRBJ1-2,CASSLRTGENYGYTF
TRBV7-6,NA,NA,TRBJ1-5,CASSVKRGQPQHF
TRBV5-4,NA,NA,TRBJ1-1,CASSLKKAGPTTEAFF
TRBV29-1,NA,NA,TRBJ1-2,CSVEWQGMGGGYTF
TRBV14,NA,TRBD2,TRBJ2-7,CASSRAGLALRSYEQYF
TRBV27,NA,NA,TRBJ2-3,CASSLSQGSDTQYF
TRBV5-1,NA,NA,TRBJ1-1,CASSPDTVNTEAFF
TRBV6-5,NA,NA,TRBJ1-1,CASSPGDTEAFF
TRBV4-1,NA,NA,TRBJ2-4,CASSQDVAGVKNIQYF
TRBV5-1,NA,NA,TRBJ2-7,CASMGAGAYEQYF
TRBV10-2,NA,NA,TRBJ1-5,CASSENPYSNQPQHF
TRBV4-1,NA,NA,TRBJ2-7,CASSQKTETYEQYF
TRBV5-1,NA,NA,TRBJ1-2,CASSHVTGHYGYTF
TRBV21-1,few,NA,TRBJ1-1,CASSKDSMTGKAFF
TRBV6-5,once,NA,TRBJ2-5,CASSEAVGETQYF
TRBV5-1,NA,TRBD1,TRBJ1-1,CASSFLQGAVAEAFF
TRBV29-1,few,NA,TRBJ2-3,CSVRTGTTYTQYF
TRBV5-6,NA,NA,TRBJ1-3,CASSLSSPGNTIYF
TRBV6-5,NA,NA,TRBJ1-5,CASSSTGYNQPQHF
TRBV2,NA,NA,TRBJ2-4,CASSRNLLAKNIQYF
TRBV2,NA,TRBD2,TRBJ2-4,CASSATSGLAKNIQYF
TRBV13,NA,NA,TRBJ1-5,CVSSLGATPQPQHF
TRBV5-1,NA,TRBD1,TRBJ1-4,CASSWTGEGEKLFF